A selection of T cell receptor beta chains follows, all from one sample in a study of blood T cell repertoires in COVID-19. Clones were read by immunoSEQ multiplex PCR, and TCRdb kept only the in-frame ones, dropping some. The sample consists of 110,000 to 150,000 clones, roughly 75% of them appearing once. The specimen was PBMCs or T cells enriched from blood (not recorded which). The receptors stem from a woman aged 45-59 years who had recovered from COVID-19. The CDR3 runs from the conserved cysteine through the conserved F or W. Fields, in order: clone size, J gene, V gene, D gene, CDR3 DNA, CDR3 protein. The D gene is left open where the match is weak. For some rows the clone size is stated as once, few or many, or as a class when expanded; others skip it.

clone size: .
J gene: TRBJ2-1
V gene: TRBV28
D gene: TRBD2
CDR3 DNA: TGTGCCAGCAGTCACTACGCTAGCGGGGGGGCCGGTGAGCAGTTCTTC
CDR3 protein: CASSHYASGGAGEQFF

clone size: few
J gene: TRBJ1-2
V gene: TRBV15
D gene: TRBD1
CDR3 DNA: TGTGCCACCAGCAGAGCTGAGTCGCCAGGGGGAAGTGGCTACACCTTC
CDR3 protein: CATSRAESPGGSGYTF

clone size: few
J gene: TRBJ1-4
V gene: TRBV20-1
D gene: .
CDR3 DNA: TGCAGTGCTAGCCGGGTAGAAAAACTGTTTTTT
CDR3 protein: CSASRVEKLFF

clone size: .
J gene: TRBJ1-4
V gene: TRBV5-4
D gene: .
CDR3 DNA: TGTGCCAACAGCTTGTCCCCCGGAGAAGGCGGTAATGAAAAACTGTTTTTT
CDR3 protein: CANSLSPGEGGNEKLFF

clone size: .
J gene: TRBJ1-4
V gene: TRBV2
D gene: .
CDR3 DNA: TGTGCCAGCAGTGAGTGGTCAGAAACTAATGAAAAACTGTTTTTT
CDR3 protein: CASSEWSETNEKLFF

clone size: .
J gene: TRBJ2-2
V gene: TRBV19
D gene: TRBD1
CDR3 DNA: TGTGCCAGTAACCAAGGGACAGGGGGAACCGGGGAGCTGTTTTTT
CDR3 protein: CASNQGTGGTGELFF

clone size: .
J gene: TRBJ2-3
V gene: TRBV5-1
D gene: TRBD2
CDR3 DNA: TGCGCCAGCAGCTTTCGACTAGCGGGGGTATCAGATACGCAGTATTTT
CDR3 protein: CASSFRLAGVSDTQYF

clone size: .
J gene: TRBJ1-4
V gene: TRBV7-9
D gene: TRBD1
CDR3 DNA: TGTGCCAGCAGCTCGCGGGACAGGGGGCATGAAAAACTGTTTTTT
CDR3 protein: CASSSRDRGHEKLFF

clone size: .
J gene: TRBJ1-1
V gene: TRBV5-5
D gene: TRBD1
CDR3 DNA: TGTGCCAGCAGCGGACGACAGGGGACGAACACTGAAGCTTTCTTT
CDR3 protein: CASSGRQGTNTEAFF

clone size: .
J gene: TRBJ2-5
V gene: TRBV7-2
D gene: TRBD2
CDR3 DNA: TGTGCCAGCAGGCGGACTAGCGGGGGGGGAGAGACCCAGTACTTC
CDR3 protein: CASRRTSGGGETQYF

clone size: .
J gene: TRBJ1-1
V gene: TRBV4-1
D gene: TRBD1
CDR3 DNA: TGCGCCAGCAGCCAGCCAGGGACAGTGAACACTGAAGCTTTCTTT
CDR3 protein: CASSQPGTVNTEAFF

clone size: .
J gene: TRBJ2-1
V gene: TRBV6-4
D gene: .
CDR3 DNA: TGTGCCAGCAGTGACTCCCGGGACGGAGGGTACAATGAGCAGTTCTTC
CDR3 protein: CASSDSRDGGYNEQFF

clone size: once
J gene: TRBJ1-5
V gene: TRBV6-5
D gene: .
CDR3 DNA: TGTGCCAGCAGTCCTTCCACAGTCAATCAGCCCCAGCATTTT
CDR3 protein: CASSPSTVNQPQHF

clone size: .
J gene: TRBJ2-2
V gene: TRBV5-1
D gene: .
CDR3 DNA: TGCGCCAGCAGCTTGGCAGAGAACACCGGGGAGCTGTTTTTT
CDR3 protein: CASSLAENTGELFF

clone size: few
J gene: TRBJ1-6
V gene: TRBV2
D gene: .
CDR3 DNA: TGTGCCAGCAGCGCAGGACATCTACAGAATTCACCCCTCCACTTT
CDR3 protein: CASSAGHLQNSPLHF

clone size: .
J gene: TRBJ2-7
V gene: TRBV24-1
D gene: .
CDR3 DNA: TGTGCCACCAGTGTTGGCAGCTCCTACGAGCAGTACTTC
CDR3 protein: CATSVGSSYEQYF

clone size: .
J gene: TRBJ2-1
V gene: TRBV7-9
D gene: .
CDR3 DNA: TGTGCCAGCAGCTTAGGTCTGGTCAGGGGTCGGGGTGAGCAGTTCTTC
CDR3 protein: CASSLGLVRGRGEQFF

clone size: .
J gene: TRBJ2-1
V gene: TRBV5-1
D gene: TRBD1
CDR3 DNA: TGCGCCAGCAGCGGTACAGGGGTCAATGAGCAGTTCTTC
CDR3 protein: CASSGTGVNEQFF

clone size: .
J gene: TRBJ2-1
V gene: TRBV19
D gene: TRBD1
CDR3 DNA: TGTGCCAGTAGGGGGGGGACAGGGCACTACAATGAGCAGTTCTTC
CDR3 protein: CASRGGTGHYNEQFF

clone size: once
J gene: TRBJ1-2
V gene: TRBV7-2
D gene: .
CDR3 DNA: TGTGCCAGCAGCTCTGCGGGCGGGGGGGGCCTAACCAACTATGGCTACACCTTC
CDR3 protein: CASSSAGGGGLTNYGYTF